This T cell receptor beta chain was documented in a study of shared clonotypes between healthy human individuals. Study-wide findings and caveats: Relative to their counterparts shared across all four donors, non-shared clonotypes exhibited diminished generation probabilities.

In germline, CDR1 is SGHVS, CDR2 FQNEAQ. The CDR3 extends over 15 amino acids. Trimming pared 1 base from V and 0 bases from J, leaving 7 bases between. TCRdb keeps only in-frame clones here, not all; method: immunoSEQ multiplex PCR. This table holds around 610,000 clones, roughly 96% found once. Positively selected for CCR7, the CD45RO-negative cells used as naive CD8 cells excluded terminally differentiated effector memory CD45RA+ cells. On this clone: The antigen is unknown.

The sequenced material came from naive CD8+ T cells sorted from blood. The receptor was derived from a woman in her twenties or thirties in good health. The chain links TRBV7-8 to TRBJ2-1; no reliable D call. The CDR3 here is CASSLDESSYNEQFF. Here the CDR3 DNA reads TGTGCCAGCAGCTTAGACGAGAGCTCCTACAATGAGCAGTTCTTC.